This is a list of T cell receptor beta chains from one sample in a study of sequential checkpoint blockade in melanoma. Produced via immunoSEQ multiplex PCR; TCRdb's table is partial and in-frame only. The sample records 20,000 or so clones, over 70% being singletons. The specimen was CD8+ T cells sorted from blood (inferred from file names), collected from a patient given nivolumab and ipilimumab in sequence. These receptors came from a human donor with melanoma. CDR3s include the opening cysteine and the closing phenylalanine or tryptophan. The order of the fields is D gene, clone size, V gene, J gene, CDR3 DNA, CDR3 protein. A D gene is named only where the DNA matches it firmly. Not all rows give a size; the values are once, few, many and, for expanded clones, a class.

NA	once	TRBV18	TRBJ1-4	TGTGCCAGCTCACCCCTACAGGGATTCGAAAAACTGTTTTTT	CASSPLQGFEKLFF
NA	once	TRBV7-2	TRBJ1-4	TGTGCCAGCAGCTCTTCAGGGAAGTGGGCAACTAATGAAAAACTGTTTTTT	CASSSSGKWATNEKLFF
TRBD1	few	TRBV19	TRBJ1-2	TGTGCCAGTACGCCAGGACAGGCGAGCTATGGCTACACCTTC	CASTPGQASYGYTF
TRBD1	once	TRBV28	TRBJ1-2	TGTGCCAGCTTTCTGCCGGGACAGGGTTTGAAAGGCTACACCTTC	CASFLPGQGLKGYTF
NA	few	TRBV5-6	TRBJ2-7	TGTGCCAGCAGGCGTGGTCTGCACGAGCAGTACTTC	CASRRGLHEQYF
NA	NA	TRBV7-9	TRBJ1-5	TGTGCCAGCAGCCGCTATAGCAATCAGCCCCAGCATTTT	CASSRYSNQPQHF
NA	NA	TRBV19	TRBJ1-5	TGTGCCAGTAGTATACTGGACAACAATCAGCCCCAGCATTTT	CASSILDNNQPQHF
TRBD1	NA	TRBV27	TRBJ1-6	TGTGCCAGCAGTACCCGGGACAGAAATTCACCCCTCCACTTT	CASSTRDRNSPLHF
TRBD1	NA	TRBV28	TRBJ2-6	TGTGCCAGCAGTCGGGGGACAGGGGCCCCTGGGGCCAACGTCCTGACTTTC	CASSRGTGAPGANVLTF
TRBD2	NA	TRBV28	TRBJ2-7	TGTGCCAGCAGCCCCTCTAGCGGGAGGTCTTTCGAGCAGTACTTC	CASSPSSGRSFEQYF
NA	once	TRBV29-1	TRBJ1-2	TGCAGCGTTGAACCCCAGGGATCCTATGGCTACACCTTC	CSVEPQGSYGYTF
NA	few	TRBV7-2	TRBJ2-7	TGTGCCAGCAGCTCGTCGGGGGTGGGCTACGAGCAGTACTTC	CASSSSGVGYEQYF
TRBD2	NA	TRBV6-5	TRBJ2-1	TGTGCCAGCAAACCCAACGCGGGGGCCTACAATGAGCAGTTCTTC	CASKPNAGAYNEQFF
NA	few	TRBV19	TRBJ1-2	TGTGCCAGTAGCGGACAGAACTATGGCTACACCTTC	CASSGQNYGYTF
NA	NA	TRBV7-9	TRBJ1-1	TGTGCCAGCAGCTTAGTCCAGGGCATGAACACTGAAGCTTTCTTT	CASSLVQGMNTEAFF
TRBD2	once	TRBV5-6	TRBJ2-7	TGTGCCAGCAGCTTGGAGTATATAGCGGGAATCTACGAGCAGTACTTC	CASSLEYIAGIYEQYF